These T cell receptor beta chains were read from a single sample in a study of post-analysis software for immune sequencing data. Via MiXCR, TCRdb re-called the PCR reads, giving one row per CDR3 protein. The profile shows approximately 460,000 distinct CDR3 sequences, roughly 45% of them singletons. The sequenced sample consisted of blood. The receptors originated from a girl aged 10 to 17 with multiple sclerosis. Each CDR3 is given with its conserved first and last residue. The order of the fields is V gene, clone size, J gene, D gene, CDR3 protein, CDR3 DNA. The D gene is left open where the match is weak. Size is stated for part of the rows, as once, few or many counts, or as a class when the clone is expanded.

v_gene: TRBV29-1
abundance: -
j_gene: TRBJ2-7
d_gene: -
CDR3aa: CSALRGSSYEQYF
CDR3nt: TGCAGCGCATTACGGGGGAGCTCCTACGAGCAGTACTTC

v_gene: TRBV6-6
abundance: -
j_gene: TRBJ1-5
d_gene: TRBD1
CDR3aa: CASSNRGINQPQHF
CDR3nt: TGTGCCAGCAGTAACAGGGGGATCAATCAGCCCCAGCATTTT

v_gene: TRBV5-1
abundance: -
j_gene: TRBJ1-1
d_gene: TRBD1
CDR3aa: CASSGDSVPITEAFF
CDR3nt: TGCGCCAGCAGCGGGGACAGTGTTCCTATCACTGAAGCTTTCTTT

v_gene: TRBV10-3
abundance: -
j_gene: TRBJ1-1
d_gene: -
CDR3aa: CAISEKREGGQLNTEAFF
CDR3nt: TGTGCCATCAGTGAAAAGAGGGAGGGGGGTCAGCTGAACACTGAAGCTTTCTTT

v_gene: TRBV11-3
abundance: -
j_gene: TRBJ2-1
d_gene: -
CDR3aa: CASSPVGGPLPNEQFF
CDR3nt: TGTGCCAGCAGCCCAGTGGGGGGACCACTACCCAATGAGCAGTTCTTC

v_gene: TRBV7-8
abundance: once
j_gene: TRBJ1-2
d_gene: -
CDR3aa: CASSLGIGGLDYGYTF
CDR3nt: TGTGCCAGCAGCTTAGGAATAGGAGGGCTCGACTATGGCTACACCTTC

v_gene: TRBV20-1
abundance: -
j_gene: TRBJ2-1
d_gene: -
CDR3aa: CSAGRLGGVNEQFF
CDR3nt: TGCAGTGCTGGCAGACTAGGCGGGGTCAATGAGCAGTTCTTC

v_gene: TRBV29-1
abundance: -
j_gene: TRBJ2-1
d_gene: TRBD1
CDR3aa: CSVEPPGGPDLSSYNEQFF
CDR3nt: TGCAGCGTTGAACCCCCAGGGGGCCCCGACCTTAGCTCCTACAATGAGCAGTTCTTC

v_gene: TRBV3-1
abundance: -
j_gene: TRBJ2-1
d_gene: -
CDR3aa: CASSQDIGSNEQFF
CDR3nt: TGTGCCAGCAGCCAAGATATTGGGTCCAATGAGCAGTTCTTC

v_gene: TRBV6-5
abundance: -
j_gene: TRBJ2-1
d_gene: TRBD2
CDR3aa: CASSYPGLAGVYEQFF
CDR3nt: TGTGCCAGCAGTTACCCCGGACTAGCGGGAGTGTATGAGCAGTTCTTC

v_gene: TRBV18
abundance: -
j_gene: TRBJ1-1
d_gene: -
CDR3aa: CASSPREDMNTEAFF
CDR3nt: TGTGCCAGCTCACCGAGGGAGGACATGAACACTGAAGCTTTCTTT

v_gene: TRBV18
abundance: -
j_gene: TRBJ1-2
d_gene: TRBD1
CDR3aa: CASSRELGTGDYGYTF
CDR3nt: TGTGCCAGCTCCCGAGAACTCGGGACAGGGGACTATGGCTACACCTTC

v_gene: TRBV20-1
abundance: -
j_gene: TRBJ2-5
d_gene: -
CDR3aa: CSARVPKHRMGQETQYF
CDR3nt: TGCAGTGCTAGAGTCCCCAAACACCGCATGGGGCAAGAGACCCAGTACTTC

v_gene: TRBV6-5
abundance: -
j_gene: TRBJ2-4
d_gene: -
CDR3aa: CASSYSSSGGTRAKNIQYF
CDR3nt: TGTGCCAGCAGTTACTCGAGTTCTGGGGGAACGAGAGCCAAAAACATTCAGTACTTC

v_gene: TRBV7-8
abundance: few
j_gene: TRBJ2-1
d_gene: -
CDR3aa: CASRHGQSLREQFF
CDR3nt: TGTGCCAGCAGACACGGACAGTCGTTGAGGGAGCAGTTCTTC

v_gene: TRBV7-3
abundance: -
j_gene: TRBJ2-2
d_gene: -
CDR3aa: CASSLALAGTGELFF
CDR3nt: TGTGCCAGCAGCTTAGCCCTAGCAGGGACCGGGGAGCTGTTTTTT

v_gene: TRBV29-1
abundance: many
j_gene: TRBJ1-2
d_gene: TRBD1
CDR3aa: CSAKDRQSNYGYTF
CDR3nt: TGCAGCGCCAAGGACAGGCAATCTAACTATGGCTACACCTTC

v_gene: TRBV5-6
abundance: few
j_gene: TRBJ2-7
d_gene: -
CDR3aa: CASSWTTSEQYF
CDR3nt: TGTGCCAGCAGCTGGACGACTAGCGAGCAGTACTTC

v_gene: TRBV28
abundance: -
j_gene: TRBJ2-5
d_gene: TRBD1
CDR3aa: CASSSGTANQETQYF
CDR3nt: TGTGCCAGCAGTTCAGGGACAGCCAACCAAGAGACCCAGTACTTC

v_gene: TRBV4-1
abundance: -
j_gene: TRBJ2-1
d_gene: -
CDR3aa: CASSQEKPGGLQKQFF
CDR3nt: TGCGCCAGCAGCCAGGAGAAGCCAGGGGGACTTCAAAAGCAGTTCTTC

v_gene: TRBV4-1
abundance: -
j_gene: TRBJ2-3
d_gene: TRBD1
CDR3aa: CASSQGVGTATDTQYF
CDR3nt: TGCGCCAGCAGCCAAGGGGTCGGGACAGCCACAGATACGCAGTATTTT

v_gene: TRBV6-1
abundance: -
j_gene: TRBJ1-2
d_gene: -
CDR3aa: CASSVSLFTEGGYTF
CDR3nt: TGTGCCAGCAGTGTCTCCCTCTTTACGGAGGGAGGCTACACCTTC

v_gene: TRBV10-3
abundance: -
j_gene: TRBJ2-3
d_gene: TRBD2
CDR3aa: CATRLAGGSADTQYF
CDR3nt: TGTGCCACGAGACTAGCGGGAGGGTCCGCAGATACGCAGTATTTT

v_gene: TRBV5-1
abundance: -
j_gene: TRBJ2-3
d_gene: TRBD1
CDR3aa: CASSERPRTGGTDTQYF
CDR3nt: TGCGCCAGCAGCGAAAGGCCCCGGACAGGAGGAACAGATACGCAGTATTTT

v_gene: TRBV7-8
abundance: -
j_gene: TRBJ2-7
d_gene: TRBD2
CDR3aa: CASSLGELAGTYEQYF
CDR3nt: TGTGCCAGCAGCTTAGGGGAACTAGCGGGAACCTACGAGCAGTACTTC

v_gene: TRBV29-1
abundance: few
j_gene: TRBJ2-7
d_gene: -
CDR3aa: CSVGISYEQYF
CDR3nt: TGCAGCGTGGGAATCTCCTACGAGCAGTACTTC

v_gene: TRBV5-1
abundance: -
j_gene: TRBJ2-7
d_gene: -
CDR3aa: CASSLATRGYEQYF
CDR3nt: TGCGCCAGCAGCCTCGCCACCAGGGGCTACGAGCAGTACTTC